A selection of T cell receptor beta chains follows, all from one sample in a study of blood T cell repertoires in COVID-19. Clones were read by immunoSEQ multiplex PCR, and TCRdb kept only the in-frame ones, dropping some. This sample has about 100,000 clones, with approximately 84% found just once. The sequencing input was peripheral blood. The receptor set was obtained from a man younger than 40 in a cohort sampled during active COVID-19. CDR3s include the opening cysteine and the closing phenylalanine or tryptophan. Fields, in order: J gene, clone size, V gene, D gene, CDR3 DNA, CDR3 protein. A D gene is named only where the DNA matches it firmly. A clone size is listed for some rows: how often the clone was seen (once, few, many), or a class if it is expanded.

J gene: TRBJ1-5
clone size: .
V gene: TRBV2
D gene: .
CDR3 DNA: TGTGCCAGCAGCTGGGGGGGGCAGGGGAGGAATCAGCCCCAGCATTTT
CDR3 protein: CASSWGGQGRNQPQHF

J gene: TRBJ2-7
clone size: .
V gene: TRBV5-1
D gene: TRBD2
CDR3 DNA: TGCGCCAGCAGCCCCAGAAGCGGGGGGCAGAAGGAGCAGTACTTC
CDR3 protein: CASSPRSGGQKEQYF

J gene: TRBJ2-1
clone size: .
V gene: TRBV30
D gene: .
CDR3 DNA: TGTGCCTGGAGTGGCCTCACATACAATGAGCAGTTCTTC
CDR3 protein: CAWSGLTYNEQFF

J gene: TRBJ2-7
clone size: .
V gene: TRBV9
D gene: .
CDR3 DNA: TGTGCCAGCAGCGTAGATCCTAGCCCCCTCTACGAGCAGTACTTC
CDR3 protein: CASSVDPSPLYEQYF

J gene: TRBJ1-6
clone size: few
V gene: TRBV9
D gene: TRBD1
CDR3 DNA: TGTGCCAGCAGCGGCGGGCCTCAGGGGGCACCCCTCCACTTT
CDR3 protein: CASSGGPQGAPLHF

J gene: TRBJ1-6
clone size: .
V gene: TRBV5-6
D gene: .
CDR3 DNA: TGTGCCAGCAGCGCGGACCAGGGGAGAAATTCACCCCTCCACTTT
CDR3 protein: CASSADQGRNSPLHF

J gene: TRBJ2-7
clone size: .
V gene: TRBV10-3
D gene: .
CDR3 DNA: TGTGCCAGCAGTCCGTCGGAGGTCTACGAGCAGTACTTC
CDR3 protein: CASSPSEVYEQYF

J gene: TRBJ2-3
clone size: .
V gene: TRBV7-2
D gene: TRBD2
CDR3 DNA: TGTGCCAGCAGCTTACCGGGACTACCCTCCGCGGATACGCAGTATTTT
CDR3 protein: CASSLPGLPSADTQYF

J gene: TRBJ1-1
clone size: .
V gene: TRBV6-5
D gene: TRBD1
CDR3 DNA: TGTGCCAGCAGTTGGGGACAGAAGAACACTGAAGCTTTCTTT
CDR3 protein: CASSWGQKNTEAFF

J gene: TRBJ1-4
clone size: .
V gene: TRBV4-2
D gene: .
CDR3 DNA: TGTGCCAGCAGCCAGCCCCCAGATGAAAAACTGTTTTTT
CDR3 protein: CASSQPPDEKLFF

J gene: TRBJ2-7
clone size: .
V gene: TRBV6-1
D gene: .
CDR3 DNA: TGTGCCAGCAGTGACAGGGTAACCGAGCAGTACTTC
CDR3 protein: CASSDRVTEQYF

J gene: TRBJ1-1
clone size: .
V gene: TRBV4-1
D gene: TRBD1
CDR3 DNA: TGCGCCAGCAGCCGACCGGGACAGGAACGATTCCTAAACACTGAAGCTTTCTTT
CDR3 protein: CASSRPGQERFLNTEAFF

J gene: TRBJ1-6
clone size: .
V gene: TRBV7-2
D gene: .
CDR3 DNA: TGTGCCAGCAGCCAAGGCAGGGTGGGCGAGTCACCCCTCCACTTT
CDR3 protein: CASSQGRVGESPLHF

J gene: TRBJ1-5
clone size: .
V gene: TRBV5-1
D gene: .
CDR3 DNA: TGCGCCAGCAGGCGGGGGGATAGCAATCAGCCCCAGCATTTT
CDR3 protein: CASRRGDSNQPQHF

J gene: TRBJ2-3
clone size: .
V gene: TRBV5-3
D gene: .
CDR3 DNA: TGTGCCAGAAGCACCCCTGAAGTAGCGTTAGCAGATACGCAGTATTTT
CDR3 protein: CARSTPEVALADTQYF

J gene: TRBJ2-1
clone size: .
V gene: TRBV15
D gene: TRBD2
CDR3 DNA: TGTGCCACCAGCCCGTCCCGGGGGCTAGCGGGGGGGTACAATGAGCAGTTCTTC
CDR3 protein: CATSPSRGLAGGYNEQFF

J gene: TRBJ2-5
clone size: .
V gene: TRBV9
D gene: TRBD2
CDR3 DNA: TGTGCCAGCAGCGAGGGACTAGCGGGGACCCAAGAGACCCAGTACTTC
CDR3 protein: CASSEGLAGTQETQYF

J gene: TRBJ1-4
clone size: .
V gene: TRBV2
D gene: TRBD1
CDR3 DNA: TGTGCCAGCAGGTACCAGGGGGCGAATGAAAAACTGTTTTTT
CDR3 protein: CASRYQGANEKLFF

J gene: TRBJ2-3
clone size: .
V gene: TRBV11-2
D gene: .
CDR3 DNA: TGTGCCAGCAGCCCAATCCCGGCGGGCACAGATACGCAGTATTTT
CDR3 protein: CASSPIPAGTDTQYF

J gene: TRBJ2-2
clone size: .
V gene: TRBV9
D gene: .
CDR3 DNA: TGTGCCAGCAGCGTAGGGGCCAGGGAGGTCACCGGGGAGCTGTTTTTT
CDR3 protein: CASSVGAREVTGELFF

J gene: TRBJ2-5
clone size: .
V gene: TRBV5-4
D gene: TRBD2
CDR3 DNA: TGTGCCAGCAGCTTGGATCCCGTGGCTAGCGGGGAGACCCAGTACTTC
CDR3 protein: CASSLDPVASGETQYF

J gene: TRBJ2-1
clone size: .
V gene: TRBV12-1
D gene: .
CDR3 DNA: TGTGCCAGCAGCTCGCAAACACTAGCGTATGAGCAGTTCTTC
CDR3 protein: CASSSQTLAYEQFF

J gene: TRBJ2-7
clone size: .
V gene: TRBV14
D gene: .
CDR3 DNA: TGTGCCAGCAGCCAACAGGCCTACGAGCAGTACTTC
CDR3 protein: CASSQQAYEQYF

J gene: TRBJ1-1
clone size: .
V gene: TRBV10-3
D gene: .
CDR3 DNA: TGTGCCATCAGTGCAGGGTCCCAACACACTGAAGCTTTCTTT
CDR3 protein: CAISAGSQHTEAFF

J gene: TRBJ2-3
clone size: .
V gene: TRBV7-8
D gene: TRBD2
CDR3 DNA: TGTGCCAGCAGCTCCCGCCTTAGCGGGGGCGTCACAGATACGCAGTATTTT
CDR3 protein: CASSSRLSGGVTDTQYF

J gene: TRBJ2-2
clone size: .
V gene: TRBV30
D gene: TRBD2
CDR3 DNA: TGTGCCTGGAGTATAGGTGGGGGGGTTGGGGAGCTGTTTTTT
CDR3 protein: CAWSIGGGVGELFF

J gene: TRBJ1-1
clone size: .
V gene: TRBV9
D gene: .
CDR3 DNA: TGTGCCAGCAGCGTAGGTCTTGGGACACCCGAGAACACTGAAGCTTTCTTT
CDR3 protein: CASSVGLGTPENTEAFF

J gene: TRBJ2-5
clone size: .
V gene: TRBV7-8
D gene: .
CDR3 DNA: TGTGCCAGCAGCTTAGCCGAGGGGGCCGGGGGGGTTCAAGAGACCCAGTACTTC
CDR3 protein: CASSLAEGAGGVQETQYF

J gene: TRBJ1-4
clone size: .
V gene: TRBV19
D gene: TRBD1
CDR3 DNA: TGTGCCAGTAGTATCGGTGGGACAGCTAATGAAAAACTGTTTTTT
CDR3 protein: CASSIGGTANEKLFF

J gene: TRBJ1-2
clone size: once
V gene: TRBV18
D gene: TRBD1
CDR3 DNA: TGTGCCAGCTCACCGGGGACAGGGGACTATGGCTACACCTTC
CDR3 protein: CASSPGTGDYGYTF

J gene: TRBJ2-1
clone size: .
V gene: TRBV7-3
D gene: TRBD2
CDR3 DNA: TGTGCCAGCAGCCGTGACGGGACTAGCGGCCAGGGGCAGTTCTTC
CDR3 protein: CASSRDGTSGQGQFF

J gene: TRBJ2-7
clone size: .
V gene: TRBV3-1/TRBV3-2
D gene: .
CDR3 DNA: TGTGCCAGCAGCCTCAGCCGGGACTCCCCGGCCCACGAGCAGTACTTC
CDR3 protein: CASSLSRDSPAHEQYF

J gene: TRBJ1-3
clone size: few
V gene: TRBV6-6
D gene: TRBD1
CDR3 DNA: TGTGCCAGCAATTCGGGCAGGGGGCGAGGAGGAAACACCATATATTTT
CDR3 protein: CASNSGRGRGGNTIYF

J gene: TRBJ1-1
clone size: .
V gene: TRBV7-9
D gene: .
CDR3 DNA: TGTGCCAGCAGCTCCACCCCGGACAGCTTCATGAACACTGAAGCTTTCTTT
CDR3 protein: CASSSTPDSFMNTEAFF

J gene: TRBJ1-6
clone size: .
V gene: TRBV28
D gene: .
CDR3 DNA: TGTGCCAGCAACCCCGTAGTTCCAGGATCAAATTCACCCCTCCACTTT
CDR3 protein: CASNPVVPGSNSPLHF

J gene: TRBJ1-2
clone size: .
V gene: TRBV4-3
D gene: TRBD1
CDR3 DNA: TGCGCCAGCAGCCAAGATAGGACAGGGGGTTGGGGCTACACCTTC
CDR3 protein: CASSQDRTGGWGYTF

J gene: TRBJ2-3
clone size: .
V gene: TRBV11-2
D gene: TRBD1
CDR3 DNA: TGTGCCAGCAGCCCGGGACAGGGGTCAGATACGCAGTATTTT
CDR3 protein: CASSPGQGSDTQYF

J gene: TRBJ2-3
clone size: once
V gene: TRBV28
D gene: TRBD1
CDR3 DNA: TGTGCCAGCAGGGGGACAGGGGTCACAGATACGCAGTATTTT
CDR3 protein: CASRGTGVTDTQYF

J gene: TRBJ2-2
clone size: .
V gene: TRBV5-4
D gene: TRBD1
CDR3 DNA: TGTGCCAGCAGCCTCTCCGGGACAGCGAACACCGGGGAGCTGTTTTTT
CDR3 protein: CASSLSGTANTGELFF

J gene: TRBJ2-5
clone size: .
V gene: TRBV18
D gene: TRBD1
CDR3 DNA: TGTGCCAGCTCATTAGGACAGGGTGAGGAAGAGACCCAGTACTTC
CDR3 protein: CASSLGQGEEETQYF

J gene: TRBJ1-2
clone size: .
V gene: TRBV6-1
D gene: TRBD1
CDR3 DNA: TGTGCCAGCAGTGACCGACCTTGGGACAGGGCCTATGGCTACACCTTC
CDR3 protein: CASSDRPWDRAYGYTF

J gene: TRBJ2-4
clone size: .
V gene: TRBV6-2/TRBV6-3
D gene: TRBD1
CDR3 DNA: TGTGCCAGCAGTACAGACAGGGGCGCCAAAAACATTCAGTACTTC
CDR3 protein: CASSTDRGAKNIQYF

J gene: TRBJ1-5
clone size: .
V gene: TRBV6-1
D gene: .
CDR3 DNA: TGTGCCAGCAGTGAAAGGGGTTTCCCGTATAGCAATCAGCCCCAGCATTTT
CDR3 protein: CASSERGFPYSNQPQHF

J gene: TRBJ2-7
clone size: .
V gene: TRBV20-1
D gene: .
CDR3 DNA: TGCAGTGCTACGCCTAACTACGAGCAGTACTTC
CDR3 protein: CSATPNYEQYF

J gene: TRBJ2-7
clone size: .
V gene: TRBV24-1
D gene: .
CDR3 DNA: TGTGCCAGATCGCCCCCTACAGGGCCCTACGAGCAGTACTTC
CDR3 protein: CARSPPTGPYEQYF

J gene: TRBJ2-1
clone size: .
V gene: TRBV29-1
D gene: TRBD1
CDR3 DNA: TGCAGCGTTGTGCGGCAGGGGGCCGGTGAGCAGTTCTTC
CDR3 protein: CSVVRQGAGEQFF

J gene: TRBJ2-1
clone size: .
V gene: TRBV7-9
D gene: TRBD2
CDR3 DNA: TGTGCCAGCAGCTTAGGTGCAGCGGCGGGGGGTCAGCAGTTCTTC
CDR3 protein: CASSLGAAAGGQQFF

J gene: TRBJ1-2
clone size: .
V gene: TRBV29-1
D gene: .
CDR3 DNA: TGCAGCGTTGGAGGCAGTACTTATGGCTACACCTTC
CDR3 protein: CSVGGSTYGYTF